This T cell receptor (beta chain) was sequenced during a study of blood T cells in healthy people across ages. Study findings and constraints: Unsorted PBMC material precluded a definitive naive versus antigen-experienced comparison.

Remarks on this clonotype: Its target is not known.

Primed by a sample-barcoded 5' primer and a J-beta primer mix, a second PCR proceeded for about 6 to 12 cycles. Each of the cDNA molecules was tagged by a template-switch adaptor with 12 random nucleotides. TCRdb recomputed calls from the 5' RACE reads with MiXCR, one row per CDR3 protein. The sample contains about 640,000 distinct CDR3 sequences, 58% of which appear only once. Each sample used at least 7 million PBMCs. CDR1 and CDR2 (germline): MNHEY, SMNVEV (reference sequence). V lost 6 bases, J lost 5 bases, and 11 bases stayed unmatched. The CDR3 contains 15 residues. The specimen sequenced was blood. This clonotype originated in a man in his fifties or sixties in good health. This rearrangement joins TRBV27 to TRBJ2-3; 7 bases agree with TRBD2. CDR3 protein: CASRQWGGVEDTQYF. CDR3 nucleotides: TGTGCCAGCAGACAGTGGGGGGGGGTTGAAGATACGCAGTATTTT.